This paragraph covers one T cell receptor (beta chain) sequence. Germline CDR1 KGHDR, CDR2 SFDVKD. Between the trimmed V and J ends, which lost 5 bases and 8 bases, there was a span of 18 bases. The CDR3 contains 15 residues. This record belongs to a study of blood T cells in healthy people across ages. At least 6 million PBMCs were isolated per sample. The authors ran a second PCR of about 7 to 11 cycles using a sample-barcoded 5' primer and a J-beta primer mix. One entry per CDR3 protein, called by TCRdb with MiXCR from the 5' RACE reads. The table includes 800,000 or so distinct CDR3 sequences, approximately 25% detected once. The sample was also linked to a second study, of T cells of mothers and their children. That study reports: Sample barcodes and 2-4 random nucleotides came from the second PCR's M1S primer. Similar effects of thymic selection on TCR recombination output were recorded in related and unrelated pairs.

This receptor was taken from a boy aged 5-17 years in good health. The chain is built from TRBV24-1 and TRBJ2-1; D gene uncertain. The sequencing input was blood. CDR3 in amino acids: CATSVGFPPRDEQFF. CDR3 sequence (DNA): TGTGCCACCAGTGTGGGTTTCCCCCCTCGGGATGAGCAGTTCTTC.